This T cell receptor beta chain is from a study of T cell responses to AZD1222 COVID-19 vaccine. Broader study findings: Recipients of AZD1222 seropositive at baseline numbered only 5 or 6.

The table came from immunoSEQ multiplex PCR; TCRdb's copy has only in-frame clones and leaves some out. This sample carries about 180,000 clones, 90% to 95% of them seen once, and the ten largest clones take 0.8% to 1.3%. Germline loops: CDR1 MDHEN, CDR2 SYDVKM. This CDR3 is 18 amino acids long. V lost 4 bases, J lost 0 bases, and 18 bases lay in between. Note on this clone: The antigen remains unidentified.

This chain connects TRBV28 to TRBJ1-4; D gene unclear. Sequences were derived from peripheral blood, sampled 28 days after the second dose of the MenACWY control vaccine. The sequence was collected from an adult who received the MenACWY meningococcal vaccine as a control. The CDR3 DNA reads TGTGCCAGCAGTTCCCCGAGAAGGGAGCCGGCAACTAATGAAAAACTGTTTTTT. Translation: CASSSPRREPATNEKLFF.